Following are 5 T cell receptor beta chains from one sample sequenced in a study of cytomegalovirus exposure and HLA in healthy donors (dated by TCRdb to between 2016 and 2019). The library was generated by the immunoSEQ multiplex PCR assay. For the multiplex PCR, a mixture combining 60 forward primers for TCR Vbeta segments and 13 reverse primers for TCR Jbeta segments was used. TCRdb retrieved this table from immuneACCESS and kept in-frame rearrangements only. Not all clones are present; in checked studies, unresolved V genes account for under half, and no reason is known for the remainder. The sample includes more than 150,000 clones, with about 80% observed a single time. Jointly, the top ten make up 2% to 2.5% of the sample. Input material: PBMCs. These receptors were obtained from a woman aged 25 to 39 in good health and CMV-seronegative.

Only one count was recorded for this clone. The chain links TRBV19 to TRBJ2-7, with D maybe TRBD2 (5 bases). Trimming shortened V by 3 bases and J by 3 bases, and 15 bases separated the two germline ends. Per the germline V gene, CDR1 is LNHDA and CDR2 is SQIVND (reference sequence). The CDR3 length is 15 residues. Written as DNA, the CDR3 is TGTGCCAGTAGTATTAGTCGGCTGGGGAGCTACGAGCAGTACTTC. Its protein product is CASSISRLGSYEQYF.

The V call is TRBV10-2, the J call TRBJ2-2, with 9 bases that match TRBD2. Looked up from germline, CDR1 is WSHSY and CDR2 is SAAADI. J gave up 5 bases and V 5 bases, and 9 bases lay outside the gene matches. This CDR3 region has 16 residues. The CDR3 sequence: CASSPGTSWLTGELFF. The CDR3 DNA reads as TGCGCCAGCAGTCCCGGGACTAGCTGGTTGACCGGGGAGCTGTTTTTT.

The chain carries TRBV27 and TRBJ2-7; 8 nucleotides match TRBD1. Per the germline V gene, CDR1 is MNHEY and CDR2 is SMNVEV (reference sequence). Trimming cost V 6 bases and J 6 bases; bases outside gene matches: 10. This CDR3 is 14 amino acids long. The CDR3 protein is CASRPGTGMFEQYF. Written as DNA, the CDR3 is TGTGCCAGCAGACCCGGGACAGGAATGTTCGAGCAGTACTTC.

The CDR3 DNA sequence: TGTGCCAGCAGTTGCCGTGGGGGACAGGGCCGGAATCAGCCCCAGCATTTT. The encoded protein is CASSCRGGQGRNQPQHF. The V call is TRBV6-7, the J call TRBJ1-5, with 9 bases fitting TRBD1. TRBV6-7 is marked as an open reading frame, function uncertain. The CDR3 runs to 17 residues. J was trimmed by 4 bases and V by 4 bases; bases with no gene match: 11.

CDR3 sequence: CASSVEGTSGREQFF. As DNA, the CDR3 is TGTGCCAGCAGCGTAGAAGGGACTAGCGGGAGGGAGCAGTTCTTC. The genes are TRBV9 and TRBJ2-1; 15 positions agree with TRBD2. Germline V gene lookup returns CDR1 SGDLS and CDR2 YYNGEE. V gave up 0 bases and J gave up 10 bases; unmatched junction bases: 2. This CDR3 is 15 amino acids long.